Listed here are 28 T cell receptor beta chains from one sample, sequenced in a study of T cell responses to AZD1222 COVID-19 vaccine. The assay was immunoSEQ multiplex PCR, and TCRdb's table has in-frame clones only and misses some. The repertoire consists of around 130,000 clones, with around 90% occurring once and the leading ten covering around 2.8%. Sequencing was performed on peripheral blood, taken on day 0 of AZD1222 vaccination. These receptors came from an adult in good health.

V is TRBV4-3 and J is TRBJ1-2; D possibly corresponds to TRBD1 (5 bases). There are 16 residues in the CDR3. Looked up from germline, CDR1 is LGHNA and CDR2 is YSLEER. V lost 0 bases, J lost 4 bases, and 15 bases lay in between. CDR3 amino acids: CASSQDRIGTLYGYTF. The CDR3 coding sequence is TGCGCCAGCAGCCAAGACCGAATAGGGACGCTCTATGGCTACACCTTC.

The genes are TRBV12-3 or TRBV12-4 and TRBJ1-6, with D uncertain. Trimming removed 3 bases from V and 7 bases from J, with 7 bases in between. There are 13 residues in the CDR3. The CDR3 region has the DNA TGTGCCAGCAGTTTTGGTAGGAATTCACCCCTCCACTTT. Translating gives CASSFGRNSPLHF.

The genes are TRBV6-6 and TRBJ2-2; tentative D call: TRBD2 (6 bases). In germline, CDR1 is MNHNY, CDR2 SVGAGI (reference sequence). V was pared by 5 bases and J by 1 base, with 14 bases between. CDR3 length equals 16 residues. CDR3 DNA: TGTGCCAGCAGTCGAGCTGGGACTGTGAACACCGGGGAGCTGTTTTTT. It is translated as CASSRAGTVNTGELFF.

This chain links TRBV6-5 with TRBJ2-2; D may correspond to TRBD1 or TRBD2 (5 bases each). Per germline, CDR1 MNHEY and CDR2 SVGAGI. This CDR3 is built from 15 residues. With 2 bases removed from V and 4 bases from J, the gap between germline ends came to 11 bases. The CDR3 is CASSYGGVGTGELFF. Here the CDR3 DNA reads TGTGCCAGCAGTTACGGGGGAGTGGGCACCGGGGAGCTGTTTTTT.

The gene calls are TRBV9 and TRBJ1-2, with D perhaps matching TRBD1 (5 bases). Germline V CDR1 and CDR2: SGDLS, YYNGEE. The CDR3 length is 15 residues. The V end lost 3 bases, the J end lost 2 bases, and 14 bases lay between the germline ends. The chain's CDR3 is CASSAATRGNYGYTF. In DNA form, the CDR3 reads TGTGCCAGCAGCGCTGCGACTAGGGGAAACTATGGCTACACCTTC. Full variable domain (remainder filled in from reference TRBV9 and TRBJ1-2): DSGVTQTPKHLITATGQRVTLRCSPRSGDLSVYWYQQSLDQGLQFLIQYYNGEERAKGNILERFSAQQFPDLHSELNLSSLELGDSALYFCASSAATRGNYGYTFGSGTRLTVV.

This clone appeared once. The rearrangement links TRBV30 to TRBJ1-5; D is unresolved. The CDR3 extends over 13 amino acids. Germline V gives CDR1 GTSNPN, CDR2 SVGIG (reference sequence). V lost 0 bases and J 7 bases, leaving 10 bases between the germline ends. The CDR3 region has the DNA TGTGCCTGGAGTGTAGACGCAGCCCAGCCCCAGCATTTT. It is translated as CAWSVDAAQPQHF.

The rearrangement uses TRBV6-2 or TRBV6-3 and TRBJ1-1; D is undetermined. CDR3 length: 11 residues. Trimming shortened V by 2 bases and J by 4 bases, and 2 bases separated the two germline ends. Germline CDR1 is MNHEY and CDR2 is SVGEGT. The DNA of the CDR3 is TGTGCCAGCAGTTACCCCACTGAAGCTTTCTTT. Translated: CASSYPTEAFF.

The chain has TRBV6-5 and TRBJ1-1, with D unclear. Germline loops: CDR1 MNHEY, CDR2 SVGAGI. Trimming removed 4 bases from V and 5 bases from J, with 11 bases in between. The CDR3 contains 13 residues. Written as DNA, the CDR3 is TGTGCCAGCAGTTGGGAGCGGTCAACTGAAGCTTTCTTT. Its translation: CASSWERSTEAFF.

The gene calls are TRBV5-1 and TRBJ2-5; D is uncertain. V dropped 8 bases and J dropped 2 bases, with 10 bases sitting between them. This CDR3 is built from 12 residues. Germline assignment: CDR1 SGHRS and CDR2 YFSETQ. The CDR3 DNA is TGCGCCAGTGCGACAAAACAAGAGACCCAGTACTTC. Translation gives CASATKQETQYF.

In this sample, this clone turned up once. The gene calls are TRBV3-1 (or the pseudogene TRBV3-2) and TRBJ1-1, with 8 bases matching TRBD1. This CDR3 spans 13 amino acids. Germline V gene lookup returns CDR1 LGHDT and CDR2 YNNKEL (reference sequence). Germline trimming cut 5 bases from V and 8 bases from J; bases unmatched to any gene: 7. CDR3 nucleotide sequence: TGTGCCAGCAGCACCTACAGGGGGTTGGAAGCTTTCTTT. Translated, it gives CASSTYRGLEAFF.

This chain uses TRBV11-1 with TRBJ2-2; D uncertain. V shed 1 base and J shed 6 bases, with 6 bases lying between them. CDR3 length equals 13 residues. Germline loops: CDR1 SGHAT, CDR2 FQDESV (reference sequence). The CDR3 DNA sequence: TGTGCCAGCAGCTTAGTTGGGGCCGGGGAGCTGTTTTTT. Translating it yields CASSLVGAGELFF.

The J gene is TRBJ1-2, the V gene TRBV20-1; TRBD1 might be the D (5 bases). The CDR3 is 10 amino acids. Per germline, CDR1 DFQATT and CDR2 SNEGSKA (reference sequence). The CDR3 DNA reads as TGCGAGGTCCAGGGTAACGGCTACACCTTC. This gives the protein CEVQGNGYTF.

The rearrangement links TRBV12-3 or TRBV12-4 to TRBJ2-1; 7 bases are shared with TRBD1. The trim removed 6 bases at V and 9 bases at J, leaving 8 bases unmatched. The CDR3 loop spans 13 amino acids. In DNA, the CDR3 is TGTGCCAGCAGCAACGACAGGGTCGGTGAGCAGTTCTTC. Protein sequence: CASSNDRVGEQFF.

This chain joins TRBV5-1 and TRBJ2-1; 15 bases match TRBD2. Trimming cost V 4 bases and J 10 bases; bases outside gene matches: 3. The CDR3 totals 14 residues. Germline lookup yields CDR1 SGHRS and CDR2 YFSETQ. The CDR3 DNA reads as TGCGCCAGCAGCCTCGGGACTAGCGGGAGGGAGCAGTTCTTC. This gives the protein CASSLGTSGREQFF.

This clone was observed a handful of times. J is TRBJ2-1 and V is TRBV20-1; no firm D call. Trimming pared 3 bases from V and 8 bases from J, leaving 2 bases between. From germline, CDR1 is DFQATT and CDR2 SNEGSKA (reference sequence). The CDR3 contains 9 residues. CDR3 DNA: TGCAGTGCTAGTCATGAGCAGTTCTTC. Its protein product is CSASHEQFF.

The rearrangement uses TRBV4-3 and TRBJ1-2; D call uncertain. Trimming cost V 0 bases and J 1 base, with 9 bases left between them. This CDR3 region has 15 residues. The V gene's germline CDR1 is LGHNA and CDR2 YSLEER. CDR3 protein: CASSQDIGLNYGYTF. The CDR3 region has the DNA TGCGCCAGCAGCCAAGATATAGGGCTTAACTATGGCTACACCTTC.

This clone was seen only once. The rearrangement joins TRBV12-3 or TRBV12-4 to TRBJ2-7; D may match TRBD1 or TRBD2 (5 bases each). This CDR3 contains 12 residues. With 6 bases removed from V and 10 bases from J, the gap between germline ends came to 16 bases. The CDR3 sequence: CASSDRGPSQYF. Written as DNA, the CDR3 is TGTGCCAGCAGCGACAGAGGGCCGTCACAGTACTTC.

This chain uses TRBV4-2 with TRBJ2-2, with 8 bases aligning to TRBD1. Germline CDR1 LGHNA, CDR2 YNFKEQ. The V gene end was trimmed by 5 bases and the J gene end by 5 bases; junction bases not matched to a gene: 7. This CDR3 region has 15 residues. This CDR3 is CASSSTGVETGELFF. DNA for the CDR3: TGTGCCAGCAGCTCGACAGGGGTTGAAACCGGGGAGCTGTTTTTT.

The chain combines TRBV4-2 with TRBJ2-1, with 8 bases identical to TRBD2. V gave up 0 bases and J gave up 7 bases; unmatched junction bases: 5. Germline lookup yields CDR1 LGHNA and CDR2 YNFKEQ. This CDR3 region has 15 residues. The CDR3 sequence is CASSQDSGNENEQFF. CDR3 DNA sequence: TGTGCCAGCAGCCAAGATAGCGGGAACGAGAATGAGCAGTTCTTC.

The CDR3 DNA follows: TGTGCCAGTAAGGGACAGTTCAACACTGAAGCTTTCTTT. Encoded protein: CASKGQFNTEAFF. The gene calls are TRBV19 and TRBJ1-1, with TRBD1 identical over 7 bases. This CDR3 contains 13 residues. The J segment lost 2 bases and the V segment lost 7 bases, leaving 4 bases of the junction unmatched. In germline, CDR1 is LNHDA, CDR2 SQIVND (reference sequence).

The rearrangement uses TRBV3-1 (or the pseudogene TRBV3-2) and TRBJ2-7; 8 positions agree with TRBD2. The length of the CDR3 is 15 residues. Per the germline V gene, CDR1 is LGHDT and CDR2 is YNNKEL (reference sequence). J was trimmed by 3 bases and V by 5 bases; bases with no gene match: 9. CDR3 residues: CASSTPGLGIYEQYF. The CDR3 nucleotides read TGTGCCAGCAGCACTCCGGGACTAGGCATCTACGAGCAGTACTTC.

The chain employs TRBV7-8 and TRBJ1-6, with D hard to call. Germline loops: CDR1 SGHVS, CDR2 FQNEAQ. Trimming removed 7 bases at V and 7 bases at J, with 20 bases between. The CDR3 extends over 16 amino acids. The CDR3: CASTVSLGIRNSPLHF. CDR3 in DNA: TGTGCCAGCACCGTTTCGCTAGGGATTAGGAATTCACCCCTCCACTTT.

The CDR3: CASSFGRSAYGYTF. The DNA for the CDR3 is TGTGCCAGCAGCTTCGGCAGGTCGGCCTATGGCTACACCTTC. The gene calls are TRBV7-2 and TRBJ1-2; D call uncertain. Trimming pared 3 bases from V and 4 bases from J, leaving 12 bases between. CDR1 and CDR2 (germline): SGHTA, FQGNSA. This CDR3 region has 14 residues.

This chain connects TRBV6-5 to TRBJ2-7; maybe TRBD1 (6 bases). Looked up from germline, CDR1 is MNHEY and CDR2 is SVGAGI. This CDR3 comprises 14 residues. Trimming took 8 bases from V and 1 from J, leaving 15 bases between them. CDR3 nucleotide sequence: TGTGCCAGCGCCGCGGCAGGGGTTTCCTACGAGCAGTACTTC. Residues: CASAAAGVSYEQYF.

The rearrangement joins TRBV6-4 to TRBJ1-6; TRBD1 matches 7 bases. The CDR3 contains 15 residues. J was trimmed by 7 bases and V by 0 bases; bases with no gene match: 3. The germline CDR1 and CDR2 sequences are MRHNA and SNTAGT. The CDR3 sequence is CASSDSQGGNSPLHF. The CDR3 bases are TGTGCCAGCAGTGACTCGCAGGGGGGAAATTCACCCCTCCACTTT.

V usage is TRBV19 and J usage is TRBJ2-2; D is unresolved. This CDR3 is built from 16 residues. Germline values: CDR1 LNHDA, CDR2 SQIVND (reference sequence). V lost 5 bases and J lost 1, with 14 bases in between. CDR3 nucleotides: TGTGCCAGTAGTTCCCCCCGGGTGGTGAACACCGGGGAGCTGTTTTTT. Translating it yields CASSSPRVVNTGELFF.

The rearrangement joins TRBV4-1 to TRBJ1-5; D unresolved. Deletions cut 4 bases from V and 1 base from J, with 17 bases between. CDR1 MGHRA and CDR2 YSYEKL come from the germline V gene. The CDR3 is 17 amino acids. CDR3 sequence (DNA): TGCGCCAGCAGCCTACGGAGCGGCACTTCGAGCAATCAGCCCCAGCATTTT. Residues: CASSLRSGTSSNQPQHF.

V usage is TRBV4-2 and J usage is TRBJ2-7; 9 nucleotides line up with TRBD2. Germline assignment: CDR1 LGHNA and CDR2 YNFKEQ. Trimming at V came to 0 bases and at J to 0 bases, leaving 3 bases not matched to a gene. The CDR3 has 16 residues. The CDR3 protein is CASSQEGSGSSYEQYF. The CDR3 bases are TGTGCCAGCAGCCAAGAAGGTAGCGGGAGCTCCTACGAGCAGTACTTC.